This TCR beta chain comes out of a study of shared T cell receptors in the human thymus. In germline, CDR1 is KGHSH, CDR2 LQKENI. The CDR3 sequence is 15 residues long. V lost 4 bases and J lost 5; bases outside the gene matches: 10. Repertoires were generated with immunoSEQ multiplex PCR, while TCRdb's copy carries only in-frame clones and drops some. This table holds hundreds of thousands of clones, around 87% found once. These data were also filed under a second study, of human thymus T cells. This second study says: Infants served as donors; they were healthy and Finnish and were having corrective surgery for congenital heart defects. Thymic repertoires overlap heavily among unrelated individuals, related research has reported.

The chain is built from TRBV18 and TRBJ2-5, with 7 nucleotides matching TRBD1. The sequencing input was thymocytes. The receptor comes from a boy under three years old with a congenital heart defect. CDR3 protein: CASSLPGQRGETQYF. CDR3 coding DNA: TGTGCCAGCTCACTTCCGGGACAGAGGGGCGAGACCCAGTACTTC. Combining the CDR3 with reference TRBV18 and TRBJ2-5 gives the whole variable domain NAGVMQNPRHLVRRRGQEARLRCSPMKGHSHVYWYRQLPEEGLKFMVYLQKENIIDESGMPKERFSAEFPKEGPSILRIQQVVRGDSAAYFCASSLPGQRGETQYFGPGTRLLVL.